A single sample is the source of the 28 T cell receptor beta chains below, sequenced in a study of identical twins. Each CDR3 protein gets one entry after TCRdb re-called the 5' RACE reads with MiXCR. Of 450,000 or so distinct CDR3 sequences listed, about 24% are singletons. This same sample was also taken into another study, of T cells expressing NK-cell markers.

What was sequenced was CD4+ T cells sorted from blood. These receptors were taken from a woman between 18 and 30 years old in good health.

The rearrangement uses TRBV11-2 and TRBJ1-4; D is possibly TRBD1 (5 bases). Germline CDR1 and CDR2: SGHAT and FQNNGV. Trimming shortened V by 1 base and J by 2 bases, and 8 bases separated the two germline ends. The CDR3 length is 15 residues. CDR3 DNA: TGTGCCAGCAGCTTAGGGAGACAGACTAATGAAAAACTGTTTTTT. Its protein product is CASSLGRQTNEKLFF.

The J gene is TRBJ1-1, the V gene TRBV6-4; 7 nucleotides align to TRBD1. Germline lookup yields CDR1 MRHNA and CDR2 SNTAGT. Losses at the gene ends were 3 bases for V and 6 bases for J; bases not matched to a gene: 7. CDR3 size: 14 residues. The CDR3 DNA follows: TGTGCCAGCAGTGAGAACAGGGGAGGCTCTGAAGCTTTCTTT. Encoded protein: CASSENRGGSEAFF.

This clonotype was observed a handful of times. The chain combines TRBV5-6 with TRBJ1-2; the D is unclear. The V end lost 0 bases, the J end lost 5 bases, and 11 bases lay between the germline ends. From germline, CDR1 is SGHDT and CDR2 YYEEEE. The CDR3 has 14 residues. CDR3 in DNA: TGTGCCAGCAGCTTGGGACGGACCCTATATGGCTACACCTTC. It encodes CASSLGRTLYGYTF. Combining the CDR3 with reference TRBV5-6 and TRBJ1-2 gives the whole variable domain DAGVTQSPTHLIKTRGQQVTLRCSPKSGHDTVSWYQQALGQGPQFIFQYYEEEERQRGNFPDRFSGHQFPNYSSELNVNALLLGDSALYLCASSLGRTLYGYTFGSGTRLTVV.

This clonotype was observed a few times. The chain has TRBV12-3 or TRBV12-4 and TRBJ2-5, with D maybe TRBD2 (5 bases). The V and J ends lost 6 bases and 5 bases respectively, with 28 bases between them. This CDR3 has 18 residues. The CDR3 bases are TGTGCCAGCAGGCGCGGAGGCCAAGGGTCGTTGGGTGCGGAGACCCAGTACTTC. Translation gives CASRRGGQGSLGAETQYF.

The chain carries TRBV14 and TRBJ2-2; D remains unclear. Germline CDR1 and CDR2: SGHDN and FVKESK. Trimming shortened V by 1 base and J by 0 bases, and 9 bases separated the two germline ends. This CDR3 is built from 16 residues. This CDR3 is CASSQGQATNTGELFF. The CDR3 coding sequence is TGTGCCAGCAGCCAAGGTCAAGCCACGAACACCGGGGAGCTGTTTTTT. The whole variable domain, filled in from reference TRBV14 and TRBJ2-2, reads EAGVTQFPSHSVIEKGQTVTLRCDPISGHDNLYWYRRVMGKEIKFLLHFVKESKQDESGMPNNRFLAERTGGTYSTLKVQPAELEDSGVYFCASSQGQATNTGELFFGEGSRLTVL.

There are a few counts of this clonotype. V gene TRBV20-1 combines with J gene TRBJ1-1; D is uncertain. Trimming removed 1 base from V and 0 bases from J, with 18 bases in between. This CDR3 has 17 residues. Germline CDR1 is DFQATT and CDR2 is SNEGSKA (reference sequence). CDR3 DNA sequence: TGCAGTGCTAGAGGATTCGGGCTGGGAAGGATGAACACTGAAGCTTTCTTT. It is translated as CSARGFGLGRMNTEAFF.

This clonotype was seen more than once but under ten times. V usage is TRBV25-1 and J usage is TRBJ2-1, with 12 positions matching TRBD2. CDR1 and CDR2 (germline): MGHDK, SYGVNS. Losses at the gene ends were 6 bases for V and 4 bases for J; bases not matched to a gene: 13. CDR3 length: 18 residues. CDR3 DNA sequence: TGTGCCAGCAGGGGGGGGCTAGCGGGAGGGCCGGTGTACAATGAGCAGTTCTTC. It translates to CASRGGLAGGPVYNEQFF. Based on the CDR3 plus reference TRBV25-1 and TRBJ2-1, the full variable domain is EADIYQTPRYLVIGTGKKITLECSQTMGHDKMYWYQQDPGMELHLIHYSYGVNSTEKGDLSSESTVSRIRTEHFPLTLESARPSHTSQYLCASRGGLAGGPVYNEQFFGPGTRLTVL.

V gene TRBV20-1 combines with J gene TRBJ2-1; D uncertain. Trimming stripped 1 base from V and 1 base from J, with 11 bases between. Germline V gene sequence: CDR1 DFQATT, CDR2 SNEGSKA (reference sequence). The CDR3 is made up of 15 amino acids. CDR3 sequence reads: CSARVLQKSYNEQFF. The CDR3 region has the DNA TGCAGTGCTAGAGTGTTGCAGAAATCCTACAATGAGCAGTTCTTC.

V gene TRBV6-5 combines with J gene TRBJ2-5, with 7 bases fitting TRBD2. With 2 bases clipped from V and 7 bases from J, the junction kept 10 bases outside the gene matches. The CDR3 is made up of 15 amino acids. The V gene's germline CDR1 is MNHEY and CDR2 SVGAGI. CDR3 amino acids: CASSYRAGRPPTQYF. The CDR3 DNA follows: TGTGCCAGCAGTTACAGAGCGGGACGCCCCCCGACCCAGTACTTC.

This CDR3 is CSAKGLEGKNTEAFF. The CDR3 bases are TGCAGCGCCAAGGGTTTAGAAGGCAAGAACACTGAAGCTTTCTTT. This chain uses TRBV29-1 with TRBJ1-1, with no clear D. Trimming pared 7 bases from V and 1 base from J, leaving 19 bases between. Germline V lookup: CDR1 SQVTM, CDR2 ANQGSEA. There are 15 residues in the CDR3.

The chain uses TRBV20-1 and TRBJ2-7; TRBD1 agrees at 9 bases. Per germline, CDR1 DFQATT and CDR2 SNEGSKA (reference sequence). The V and J ends lost 6 bases and 9 bases, in that order; junction bases with no gene match: 15. There are 14 residues in the CDR3. CDR3 amino acids: CSARDRVAPRGQYF. The CDR3 DNA reads TGCAGTGCCCGGGACAGGGTGGCCCCTCGGGGGCAGTACTTC.

This clonotype was detected only a few times. This sequence joins TRBV3-1 and TRBJ2-1, with D unresolved. The CDR3 is made up of 12 amino acids. Trimming stripped 4 bases from V and 10 bases from J, with 11 bases between. CDR1 is LGHDT, CDR2 YNNKEL, per germline (reference sequence). The CDR3 sequence: CASSPRDSEQFF. As DNA, the CDR3 is TGTGCCAGCAGCCCACGAGACTCAGAGCAGTTCTTC.

V is TRBV6-1 and J is TRBJ1-4; D remains ambiguous. The germline gives CDR1 MNHNS, CDR2 SASEGT. Trimming took 2 bases from V and 0 from J, leaving 7 bases between them. The CDR3 contains 15 residues. CDR3 DNA: TGTGCCAGCAGTGAAATCGGCACAACTAATGAAAAACTGTTTTTT. Residues: CASSEIGTTNEKLFF.

The chain joins TRBV5-1 to TRBJ2-7; 7 positions agree with TRBD2. With V trimmed by 6 bases and J by 2 bases, 8 bases remained unmatched. Looked up from germline, CDR1 is SGHRS and CDR2 is YFSETQ. The CDR3 totals 14 residues. CDR3 DNA sequence: TGCGCCAGCATGGTGACTAGCTCCACCTACGAGCAGTACTTC. This encodes CASMVTSSTYEQYF.

For this clonotype: At one end, the junction sequence differs from germline, possibly due to a read error. The chain employs TRBV2 and TRBJ2-1, with D possibly being TRBD2 (5 bases). Germline CDR1 reads SNHLY; CDR2 reads FYNNEI. This CDR3 region has 13 residues. The CDR3: CASRMDSHNEQFF. For the CDR3, the DNA is TGTGCCAGCAGAATGGACTCCCACAATGAGCAGTTCTTC.

This clonotype was picked up a small number of times. The rearrangement uses TRBV6-1 and TRBJ2-5; 12 positions agree with TRBD2. This CDR3 contains 15 residues. V lost 7 bases, J lost 4 bases, and 7 bases stayed unmatched. Germline values: CDR1 MNHNS, CDR2 SASEGT. CDR3 nucleotide sequence: TGTGCCAGCACCGCGACTAGCGGGAGCTTAGAGACCCAGTACTTC. It yields the protein CASTATSGSLETQYF.

The genes are TRBV12-3 or TRBV12-4 and TRBJ2-6; D not resolved. V lost 5 bases and J lost 0, with 8 bases in between. This CDR3 comprises 15 residues. In DNA, the CDR3 is TGTGCCAGCAGTATTCTTACCTCTGGGGCCAACGTCCTGACTTTC. This translates into CASSILTSGANVLTF.

This clonotype was seen only a few times. This chain connects TRBV10-3 to TRBJ2-5, with 7 bases matching TRBD2. CDR1 ENHRY and CDR2 SYGVKD come from the germline V gene. The CDR3 is 14 residues long. V shed 10 bases and J 5 bases; nucleotides not matched to a gene: 13. The DNA for the CDR3 is TGTGCCACCTCCTTGCGGGAGAAGGTGGAGACCCAGTACTTC. It codes for CATSLREKVETQYF.

This clonotype was picked up one time. The J gene is TRBJ2-5, the V gene TRBV20-1; maybe TRBD2 (5 bases). The CDR3 covers 14 residues. Germline CDR1 DFQATT, CDR2 SNEGSKA (reference sequence). V was pared by 5 bases and J by 7 bases, with 20 bases between. CDR3 loop: CSAGRARGPPTQYF. Here the CDR3 DNA reads TGCAGTGCTGGACGAGCGAGAGGGCCGCCGACCCAGTACTTC.

CDR3 region: CASSNLQGHKYEQYF. The DNA for the CDR3 is TGTGCCAGCAGCAATCTCCAGGGTCACAAATACGAGCAGTACTTC. This rearrangement joins TRBV21-1 to TRBJ2-7; the table's D gene call, TRBD1, was not cross checked with the DNA. TRBV21-1 constitutes a pseudogene. This CDR3 comprises 15 residues.

This clonotype was recorded a few times. This chain uses TRBV5-1 with TRBJ1-1, with D perhaps TRBD1 (5 bases). Deletions cut 1 base from V and 8 bases from J, with 12 bases between. Per germline, CDR1 SGHRS and CDR2 YFSETQ. This CDR3 has 13 amino acids. The CDR3 coding sequence is TGCGCCAGCAGCTTGCCAGGGATGACCGAAGCTTTCTTT. This gives the protein CASSLPGMTEAFF.

V gene TRBV4-2 combines with J gene TRBJ2-2; 7 bases agree with TRBD2. The CDR3 covers 17 residues. Losses at the gene ends were 2 bases for V and 8 bases for J; bases not matched to a gene: 14. Germline V gene sequence: CDR1 LGHNA, CDR2 YNFKEQ. The CDR3 nucleotides are TGTGCCAGCAGCCAACAAACTAGCGTTGTATCATTTGGGGAGCTGTTTTTT. Protein sequence: CASSQQTSVVSFGELFF.

V and J are TRBV5-1 and TRBJ2-1; 12 bases fit TRBD2. The CDR3 sequence is 14 residues long. Germline V gene lookup returns CDR1 SGHRS and CDR2 YFSETQ. V lost 3 bases to trimming and J lost 6 bases; unmatched junction nucleotides: 1. This CDR3 reads CASSWTSGVNEQFF. The CDR3 DNA follows: TGCGCCAGCAGCTGGACTAGCGGGGTCAATGAGCAGTTCTTC.

This clonotype was counted a few times. V usage is TRBV12-3 or TRBV12-4 and J usage is TRBJ1-6, with D possibly TRBD1 on 5 matching bases. V lost 5 bases, J lost 6 bases, and 8 bases lay in between. The CDR3 contains 13 residues. CDR3 sequence (DNA): TGTGCCAGCAGTCGACAGTCTAATTCACCCCTCCACTTT. As protein: CASSRQSNSPLHF.

This clonotype was seen more than once but under ten times. CDR3 residues: CSVMEGVGETQYF. The CDR3 DNA is TGCAGCGTTATGGAGGGAGTGGGGGAGACCCAGTACTTC. V usage is TRBV29-1 and J usage is TRBJ2-5; TRBD2 is a possible D gene (6 bases). V gave up 5 bases and J gave up 5 bases, with 15 bases separating them. The germline gives CDR1 SQVTM, CDR2 ANQGSEA. The CDR3 is made up of 13 amino acids.

This clonotype was recorded a few times. The chain links TRBV5-4 to TRBJ2-3; no clear D gene. This CDR3 has 14 residues. Trimming cost V 0 bases and J 2 bases, with 7 bases left between them. CDR1 and CDR2 (germline): SGHNT, YYREEE (reference sequence). CDR3 sequence: CASSLGPPTDTQYF. In nucleotides, the CDR3 is TGTGCCAGCAGCTTGGGGCCCCCCACAGATACGCAGTATTTT.

In its sample, this clonotype was seen a few times. The rearrangement links TRBV20-1 to TRBJ2-1; TRBD2 agrees at 14 bases. V was clipped by 6 bases and J by 8 bases; unmatched bases: 15. From germline, CDR1 is DFQATT and CDR2 SNEGSKA (reference sequence). The CDR3 totals 17 residues. The chain's CDR3 is CSAAPTSGRANLDEQFF. DNA of the CDR3: TGCAGTGCCGCCCCGACTAGCGGGAGGGCCAATTTAGATGAGCAGTTCTTC.

The chain recombines TRBV5-1 with TRBJ2-7; no clear D gene. The CDR3 runs 14 residues. The germline V and J ends were trimmed by 0 bases and 4 bases, with 11 bases remaining between them. Germline values: CDR1 SGHRS, CDR2 YFSETQ. The CDR3 region is CASSLAPASYEQYF. DNA of the CDR3: TGCGCCAGCAGCTTGGCCCCAGCGTCGTACGAGCAGTACTTC.